Listed below are T cell receptor beta chains from one sample, sequenced in a study of T cell changes during pregnancy in multiple sclerosis. Clones were sequenced by immunoSEQ multiplex PCR, and TCRdb holds only the in-frame ones, with some missing. Of tens of thousands of clones listed, 90% to 95% are singletons. Source: CD8+ T cells from peripheral blood mononuclear cells, taken in the third trimester of pregnancy. The receptors stem from a female donor with multiple sclerosis, enrolled in a pregnancy study. Each CDR3 is given with its conserved first and last residue. Each record gives: CDR3 DNA, CDR3 protein, D gene, V gene, J gene, clone size. A D gene is named only where the DNA matches it firmly. Size tells how often a clone was seen (once, few, many) or the class of an expanded clone, and some rows leave it out.

CDR3 DNA: TGTGCCAGCAGTGAGGGATATTCGGACAGGGTAAATATTGATACGCAGTATTTT; CDR3 protein: CASSEGYSDRVNIDTQYF; D gene: TRBD1; V gene: TRBV6-1; J gene: TRBJ2-3; clone size: .
CDR3 DNA: TGTGCCAGCAGTTCAAATATATGGACAGTTACGAACACCGGGGAGCTGTTTTTT; CDR3 protein: CASSSNIWTVTNTGELFF; D gene: .; V gene: TRBV27; J gene: TRBJ2-2; clone size: once
CDR3 DNA: TGTGCCAGCAGTTACTCGGAGGGTAACACTGAAGCTTTCTTT; CDR3 protein: CASSYSEGNTEAFF; D gene: .; V gene: TRBV6-5; J gene: TRBJ1-1; clone size: .
CDR3 DNA: TGTGCCAGCAGTTTAGCTGCGACAGCCGTTGACACCGGGGAGCTGTTTTTT; CDR3 protein: CASSLAATAVDTGELFF; D gene: .; V gene: TRBV27; J gene: TRBJ2-2; clone size: once
CDR3 DNA: TGTGCCAGCAGACCGACTAGTCTGGGCCACGAGCAGTACTTC; CDR3 protein: CASRPTSLGHEQYF; D gene: .; V gene: TRBV28; J gene: TRBJ2-7; clone size: .
CDR3 DNA: TGTGCCAGCAGCTTGGAGGGACTAGCGTCCTACAATGAGCAGTTCTTC; CDR3 protein: CASSLEGLASYNEQFF; D gene: TRBD2; V gene: TRBV5-6; J gene: TRBJ2-1; clone size: .
CDR3 DNA: TGTGCCAGCAATGGACCGGGGATCCGCACAGATACGCAGTATTTT; CDR3 protein: CASNGPGIRTDTQYF; D gene: .; V gene: TRBV28; J gene: TRBJ2-3; clone size: .
CDR3 DNA: TGTGCCAGCAGCCAAGCTCCAGCGGGAGTTGTCGGAGGCACAGATACGCAGTATTTT; CDR3 protein: CASSQAPAGVVGGTDTQYF; D gene: TRBD2; V gene: TRBV4-2; J gene: TRBJ2-3; clone size: .
CDR3 DNA: TGTGCCAGCAGCCTCGACAGTCCCTACGAGCAGTACTTC; CDR3 protein: CASSLDSPYEQYF; D gene: .; V gene: TRBV7-9; J gene: TRBJ2-7; clone size: .
CDR3 DNA: TGTGCCAGCTCCGCGGGAGTGGGTTCACCCCTCCACTTT; CDR3 protein: CASSAGVGSPLHF; D gene: .; V gene: TRBV25-1; J gene: TRBJ1-6; clone size: few
CDR3 DNA: TGTGCCAGCAGCTTGAGCGTTTACGGGGAGCTGTTTTTT; CDR3 protein: CASSLSVYGELFF; D gene: .; V gene: TRBV5-6; J gene: TRBJ2-2; clone size: .
CDR3 DNA: TGTGCCAGCAGTCCGCCTGGAGGCTCGGCCAATGAGCAGTTCTTC; CDR3 protein: CASSPPGGSANEQFF; D gene: .; V gene: TRBV6-1; J gene: TRBJ2-1; clone size: once
CDR3 DNA: TGTGCCAGCAGCTCGTTCGGGGACACCGGGGAGCTGTTTTTT; CDR3 protein: CASSSFGDTGELFF; D gene: .; V gene: TRBV13; J gene: TRBJ2-2; clone size: .
CDR3 DNA: TGCGCCAGCAGCCGAATGGTTCCAGCGGGAATTAATAATGAGCAGTTCTTC; CDR3 protein: CASSRMVPAGINNEQFF; D gene: TRBD2; V gene: TRBV5-1; J gene: TRBJ2-1; clone size: medium-sized
CDR3 DNA: TGTGCCACCAGCAGAGAGCGGGTTAGGAACACTGAAGCTTTCTTT; CDR3 protein: CATSRERVRNTEAFF; D gene: .; V gene: TRBV15; J gene: TRBJ1-1; clone size: once
CDR3 DNA: TGTGCCACCAGCAGAGACAGCGGGGGGGCGGATACGCAGTATTTT; CDR3 protein: CATSRDSGGADTQYF; D gene: TRBD2; V gene: TRBV15; J gene: TRBJ2-3; clone size: once
CDR3 DNA: TGTGCCAGCAGTTATTCGGTTGGAGGCAATCAGCCCCAGCATTTT; CDR3 protein: CASSYSVGGNQPQHF; D gene: .; V gene: TRBV6-6; J gene: TRBJ1-5; clone size: .
CDR3 DNA: TGTGCCAGCAGGAAAGGGACAGGGAACTACAATGAGCAGTTCTTC; CDR3 protein: CASRKGTGNYNEQFF; D gene: TRBD1; V gene: TRBV6-1; J gene: TRBJ2-1; clone size: .
CDR3 DNA: TGTGCCAGCAGCCCCCAGGGGGGTCCTGAAGCTTTCTTT; CDR3 protein: CASSPQGGPEAFF; D gene: TRBD1; V gene: TRBV7-3; J gene: TRBJ1-1; clone size: .
CDR3 DNA: TGCGCCAGCAGCCAAGATCATATACAGGAGAAGGCCACTGAAGCTTTCTTT; CDR3 protein: CASSQDHIQEKATEAFF; D gene: .; V gene: TRBV4-3; J gene: TRBJ1-1; clone size: .
CDR3 DNA: TGTGCCAGCAGTGGTTTCCGGGACAGGCGCTATGGCTACACCTTC; CDR3 protein: CASSGFRDRRYGYTF; D gene: TRBD1; V gene: TRBV9; J gene: TRBJ1-2; clone size: .
CDR3 DNA: TGTGCCAGCAGTCGGGGGGGAGCTTCGGAGACCCAGTACTTC; CDR3 protein: CASSRGGASETQYF; D gene: TRBD2; V gene: TRBV27; J gene: TRBJ2-5; clone size: .
CDR3 DNA: TGTGCCAGCAGCGGCGGACAGGACCGCTACGAGCAGTACTTC; CDR3 protein: CASSGGQDRYEQYF; D gene: TRBD1; V gene: TRBV4-2; J gene: TRBJ2-7; clone size: .
CDR3 DNA: TGTGCCAGCAGTACTGCGGGGGGCGGAGGAGAGACCCAGTACTTC; CDR3 protein: CASSTAGGGGETQYF; D gene: TRBD2; V gene: TRBV2; J gene: TRBJ2-5; clone size: few
CDR3 DNA: TGTGCCAGCAGTGGACACCAAGAATCTCCAGATACGCAGTATTTT; CDR3 protein: CASSGHQESPDTQYF; D gene: .; V gene: TRBV6-1; J gene: TRBJ2-3; clone size: .
CDR3 DNA: TGCGCCAGCAGCCAAGATAGGGCTTACGCCGAGGGCAAAAACATTCAGTACTTC; CDR3 protein: CASSQDRAYAEGKNIQYF; D gene: .; V gene: TRBV4-3; J gene: TRBJ2-4; clone size: .
CDR3 DNA: TGTGCCAGCTCACCCTTAGAAGTTGACACAGATACGCAGTATTTT; CDR3 protein: CASSPLEVDTDTQYF; D gene: .; V gene: TRBV18; J gene: TRBJ2-3; clone size: .
CDR3 DNA: TGTGCCAGCAGTTTTGGGCCAGGGGGACAGAACACTGAAGCTTTCTTT; CDR3 protein: CASSFGPGGQNTEAFF; D gene: TRBD1; V gene: TRBV28; J gene: TRBJ1-1; clone size: .
CDR3 DNA: TGTGCCAGCAGCCCTGACAGATCCAATTACGAGCAGTACTTC; CDR3 protein: CASSPDRSNYEQYF; D gene: .; V gene: TRBV27; J gene: TRBJ2-7; clone size: .
CDR3 DNA: TGCGCCAGCAGCCAAGATGAGATAGTCGCGCTGCAGTTCTTC; CDR3 protein: CASSQDEIVALQFF; D gene: .; V gene: TRBV4-1; J gene: TRBJ2-1; clone size: .
CDR3 DNA: TGTGCCAGCAGCGCGGGACCCCAGAACACTGAAGCTTTCTTT; CDR3 protein: CASSAGPQNTEAFF; D gene: .; V gene: TRBV7-8; J gene: TRBJ1-1; clone size: .
CDR3 DNA: TGTGCCAGCAGTGGGGGGGGACCGGGTTGGGAGGCGAACACTGAAGCTTTCTTT; CDR3 protein: CASSGGGPGWEANTEAFF; D gene: .; V gene: TRBV2; J gene: TRBJ1-1; clone size: once
CDR3 DNA: TGTGCCAGCAGTTTGGGGACTAGCGGCCTCTACGAGCAGTACTTC; CDR3 protein: CASSLGTSGLYEQYF; D gene: TRBD2; V gene: TRBV27; J gene: TRBJ2-7; clone size: once
CDR3 DNA: TGTGCCAGCAGTTTAGGGCCCGGGACACCGAACACTGAAGCTTTCTTT; CDR3 protein: CASSLGPGTPNTEAFF; D gene: .; V gene: TRBV27; J gene: TRBJ1-1; clone size: .
CDR3 DNA: TGTGCCAGCAGAGGACTAGCGGGGGCTTCCTACGAGCAGTACTTC; CDR3 protein: CASRGLAGASYEQYF; D gene: TRBD2; V gene: TRBV27; J gene: TRBJ2-7; clone size: .
CDR3 DNA: TGTGCCAGCAGCCCTAGGGGTTCCCCAGATACGCAGTATTTT; CDR3 protein: CASSPRGSPDTQYF; D gene: .; V gene: TRBV7-9; J gene: TRBJ2-3; clone size: once
CDR3 DNA: TGTGCCAGCAGCTTAGGAGGCCCTGGAAACACCATATATTTT; CDR3 protein: CASSLGGPGNTIYF; D gene: .; V gene: TRBV7-6; J gene: TRBJ1-3; clone size: .
CDR3 DNA: TGTGCCAGTAGTATGCGGGGGGACACAGATACGCAGTATTTT; CDR3 protein: CASSMRGDTDTQYF; D gene: TRBD2; V gene: TRBV19; J gene: TRBJ2-3; clone size: .
CDR3 DNA: TGTGCCAGCAGCGTTGCGGGAGACACCGGGGAGCTGTTTTTT; CDR3 protein: CASSVAGDTGELFF; D gene: TRBD2; V gene: TRBV9; J gene: TRBJ2-2; clone size: .